Listed below are T cell receptor beta chains from one sample, sequenced in a study of control samples from healthy donors and cancer patients. TCRdb's table, derived via immunoSEQ multiplex PCR, lists solely in-frame clones and lacks some. The repertoire holds 120,000 or so clones, with 80% to 90% as singletons. What was sequenced was blood. The source of these receptors is a man aged 40-50 years in good health. Each CDR3 is given with its conserved first and last residue. The D gene is left open where the match is weak. Rows may omit the clone size; those that give it use once, few, many or a size class.

TRBJ2-5 - - TRBV7-8 TGTGCCAGCAGCCCGAGAGAGACCCAGTACTTC CASSPRETQYF
TRBJ2-6 - - TRBV7-9 TGTGCCAGCAGCTCAGGGGCTGGGGCCAACGTCCTGACTTTC CASSSGAGANVLTF
TRBJ1-2 - - TRBV24-1 TGTGCCACCATGGGAGCTGCTGGCTACACCTTC CATMGAAGYTF
TRBJ1-2 - - TRBV4-1 TGCGCCAGCAGCCAAGTAGCCGGACAAAGGATTTCAAACCCCTACACCTTC CASSQVAGQRISNPYTF
TRBJ1-2 - - TRBV5-6 TGTGCCAGCAGCTTGGCCGGTGGCACCGGCCACTATGGCTACACCTTC CASSLAGGTGHYGYTF
TRBJ2-7 - - TRBV15 TGTGCCACCAGCAGAGTTGGGGTCGAAGCCGACGAGCAGTACTTC CATSRVGVEADEQYF
TRBJ1-1 - - TRBV9 TGTGCCAGCAGCCCAGCCGGTGGGGCGGACACTGAAGCTTTCTTT CASSPAGGADTEAFF
TRBJ2-5 TRBD2 - TRBV5-4 TGTGCCAGCAGCTTGGCTCGGGGGGTCACACAAGAGACCCAGTACTTC CASSLARGVTQETQYF
TRBJ2-3 - - TRBV5-4 TGTGCCAGCAGTGGACAGAACGGAGATACGCAGTATTTT CASSGQNGDTQYF
TRBJ1-6 - - TRBV23-1 TGCGCCAGCAGTCAACAACCCGCCCCAGGGGCCCCACTCTCCTATAATTCACCCCTCCACTTT CASSQQPAPGAPLSYNSPLHF
TRBJ1-3 - - TRBV18 TGTGCCAGCTCATCCTCGACAGTGCTCTCTGGAAACACCATATATTTT CASSSSTVLSGNTIYF
TRBJ1-4 - once TRBV9 TGTGCCAGCAGCGTGGAGGGCGGGAGGGGGAAACTGTTTTTT CASSVEGGRGKLFF
TRBJ1-1 TRBD1 - TRBV18 TGTGCCAGCTCACATGGAACAGGGGGGGCTGAAGCTTTCTTT CASSHGTGGAEAFF
TRBJ1-4 TRBD1 - TRBV18 TGTGCCAGCTCGCCGGGACAGGGGAATGAAAAACTGTTTTTT CASSPGQGNEKLFF
TRBJ1-3 - - TRBV15 TGTGCCACCAGCAGAGATTCAGCAGGGCTATTTGGAAACACCATATATTTT CATSRDSAGLFGNTIYF
TRBJ2-5 TRBD1 - TRBV6-1 TGTGCCAGCAGTGCAAGAGGGACAGGACTCCAAGAGACCCAGTACTTC CASSARGTGLQETQYF
TRBJ2-1 - - TRBV6-4 TGTGCCAGCAGTGACTCGTCTGTCAATGAGCAGTTCTTC CASSDSSVNEQFF
TRBJ2-2 TRBD2 - TRBV12-5 TGTGCTAGTGACATGGGACTAGCGGAGCCCACCGGGGAGCTGTTTTTT CASDMGLAEPTGELFF
TRBJ2-2 - - TRBV13 TGTGCCAGCAGCTCAACCTACAGGGAAGCCACCGGGGAGCTGTTTTTT CASSSTYREATGELFF
TRBJ1-2 - - TRBV4-1 TGCGCCAGCAGCCAAGAGAACAGGAACCACTATGGCTACACCTTC CASSQENRNHYGYTF
TRBJ1-4 - - TRBV19 TGTGCCAGTAGTTCAAGTCGGTATGAAAAACTGTTTTTT CASSSSRYEKLFF
TRBJ1-6 - few TRBV18 TGTGCCAGCTCACCCCTGCCTGAGGGGGCACCCCTCCACTTT CASSPLPEGAPLHF
TRBJ1-5 - - TRBV5-6 TGTGCCAGCAGCCAAAGGATCGATCAGCCCCAGCATTTT CASSQRIDQPQHF
TRBJ1-1 - - TRBV7-8 TGTGCCAGCAGCCGGTCAGGGGTCGATAAAGCTTTCTTT CASSRSGVDKAFF
TRBJ1-1 - - TRBV10-2 TGCGCCAGCAGGGGGGTGACTGAAGCTTTCTTT CASRGVTEAFF
TRBJ2-3 - - TRBV6-5 TGTGCCAGTGGAGAGGAGCGGCCTCTCACAGATACGCAGTATTTT CASGEERPLTDTQYF
TRBJ1-3 - - TRBV5-6 TGTGCCAGCAGCTTTAATTTGGGACGTAGCTCTGGAAACACCATATATTTT CASSFNLGRSSGNTIYF
TRBJ2-2 - - TRBV24-1 TGTGCCACCAGTGATTCGGCCGCCCATCGGGAGCTGTTTTTT CATSDSAAHRELFF
TRBJ1-2 - - TRBV18 TGTGCCAGCTCACCACCGGGGATCTATGGCTACACCTTC CASSPPGIYGYTF
TRBJ2-6 - - TRBV6-5 TGTGCCAGCAGTTACTCCGGAGGGGTTGGGGCCAACGTCCTGACTTTC CASSYSGGVGANVLTF
TRBJ2-2 TRBD1 - TRBV3-1/TRBV3-2 TGTGCCAGCAGCACCCGGGACAGGCGAACCGGGGAGCTGTTTTTT CASSTRDRRTGELFF
TRBJ1-4 - - TRBV7-9 TGTGCCAGCAGCTTTGGGGGTTTCCATGAAAAACTGTTTTTT CASSFGGFHEKLFF
TRBJ2-3 TRBD2 - TRBV7-2 TGTGCCAGCAGCTTATCTGGAGCGGGGAAGAGTTATAGCACAGATACGCAGTATTTT CASSLSGAGKSYSTDTQYF
TRBJ2-6 - - TRBV5-5 TGTGCCAGCAGACAAGGGCCGGGACCTGCGGCCAACGTCCTGACTTTC CASRQGPGPAANVLTF
TRBJ2-1 TRBD2 - TRBV25-1 TGTGCCAGCAGTGACCCTAGCGGGGGGGACAATGAGCAGTTCTTC CASSDPSGGDNEQFF
TRBJ1-2 TRBD1 - TRBV9 TGTGCCAGCAGCGTAGTCCCCCGACAGGGCAGTTATGGCTACACCTTC CASSVVPRQGSYGYTF
TRBJ1-6 TRBD1 once TRBV7-2 TGTGCCACCGGGGACAGGGGTAATTCACCCCTCCACTTT CATGDRGNSPLHF
TRBJ2-1 - - TRBV5-6 TGTGCCAGCAGCCCGGACTTTTCGGAGCAGTTCTTC CASSPDFSEQFF
TRBJ2-1 TRBD1 - TRBV10-3 TGTGCCATCAGTACAGGGGGCTCCTACAATGAGCAGTTCTTC CAISTGGSYNEQFF
TRBJ2-5 - - TRBV24-1 TGTGCCACCAGTGACTGGGGGGGCGGAGAGACCCAGTACTTC CATSDWGGGETQYF
TRBJ2-7 - - TRBV9 TGTGCCAGCAGCGTGGCCTTGGACACTACCTACGAGCAGTACTTC CASSVALDTTYEQYF
TRBJ2-7 - - TRBV25-1 TGTGCCAGCAGGGCCAGTTCCTACGAGCAGTACTTC CASRASSYEQYF
TRBJ2-5 TRBD1 - TRBV29-1 TGCAGCGCCCGACAGGGCAGAGAGACCCAGTACTTC CSARQGRETQYF
TRBJ1-5 TRBD1 - TRBV30 TGTGCCTGGAGCGCAACCCCAGGGGGGGGCAATCAGCCCCAGCATTTT CAWSATPGGGNQPQHF
TRBJ2-2 - - TRBV25-1 TGTGCCAGCAGTGGAGGGGCCGACACCGGGGAGCTGTTTTTT CASSGGADTGELFF
TRBJ2-3 - - TRBV6-6 TGTGCCAGCAGTCCAGCCAGGGGCACAGATACGCAGTATTTT CASSPARGTDTQYF
TRBJ1-4 - - TRBV6-6 TGTGCCAGCAGGAGAAACAGTCCTAATGAAAAACTGTTTTTT CASRRNSPNEKLFF
TRBJ1-5 - - TRBV5-8 TGTGCCAGCAGCTTTTCATCGGGGAGCAATCAGCCCCAGCATTTT CASSFSSGSNQPQHF
TRBJ1-2 TRBD1 - TRBV12-3/TRBV12-4 TGTGCCAGCGGACAGGGGTATGGCTACACCTTC CASGQGYGYTF
TRBJ2-7 TRBD2 - TRBV30 TGTGCCTGGAGTTTCGGGACTACCCAGGCCTACGAGCAGTACTTC CAWSFGTTQAYEQYF
TRBJ2-7 TRBD1 - TRBV9 TGTGCCAGCAGCGGACAGGGGGCCTACGAGCAGTACTTC CASSGQGAYEQYF
TRBJ2-7 - few TRBV5-6 TGTGCCAGCAGCTCCGCGACCCTCGAGCAGTACTTC CASSSATLEQYF
TRBJ1-1 - - TRBV7-8 TGTGCCAGCAGCCACAGTGGGACTGAAGCTTTCTTT CASSHSGTEAFF
TRBJ2-5 - - TRBV24-1 TGTGCCACCAGTGATTTCGGGCAGCAAGAGACCCAGTACTTC CATSDFGQQETQYF
TRBJ1-5 - many TRBV11-3 TGTGCCAGCAGCTTAGACGATAATCAGCCCCAGCATTTT CASSLDDNQPQHF